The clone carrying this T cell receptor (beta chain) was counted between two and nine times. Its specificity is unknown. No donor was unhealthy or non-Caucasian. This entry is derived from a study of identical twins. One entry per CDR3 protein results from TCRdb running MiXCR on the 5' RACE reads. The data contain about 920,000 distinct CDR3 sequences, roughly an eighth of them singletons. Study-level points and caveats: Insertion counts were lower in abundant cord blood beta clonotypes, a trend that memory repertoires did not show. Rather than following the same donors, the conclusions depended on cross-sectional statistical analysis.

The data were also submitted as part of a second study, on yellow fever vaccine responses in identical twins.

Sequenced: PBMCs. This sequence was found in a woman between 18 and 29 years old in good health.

CDR3 loop: CASSLQDNNSPLHF. The CDR3 bases are TGTGCCAGCAGCTTGCAGGACAACAATTCACCCCTCCACTTT. J is TRBJ1-6 and V is TRBV5-6, with D perhaps matching TRBD1 (5 bases). The CDR3 extends over 14 amino acids. Germline V gives CDR1 SGHDT, CDR2 YYEEEE. V gave up 1 base and J gave up 7 bases, with 9 bases separating them.